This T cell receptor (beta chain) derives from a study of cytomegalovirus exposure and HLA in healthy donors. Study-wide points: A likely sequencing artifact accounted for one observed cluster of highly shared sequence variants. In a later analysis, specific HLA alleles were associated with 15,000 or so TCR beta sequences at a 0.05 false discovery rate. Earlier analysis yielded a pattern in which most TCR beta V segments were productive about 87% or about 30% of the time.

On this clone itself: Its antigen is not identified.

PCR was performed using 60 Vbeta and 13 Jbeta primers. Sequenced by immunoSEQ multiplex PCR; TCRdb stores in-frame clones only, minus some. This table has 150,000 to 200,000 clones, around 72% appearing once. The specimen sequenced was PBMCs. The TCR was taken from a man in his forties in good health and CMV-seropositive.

The CDR3 sequence: CASSGGTVEREQYF. The CDR3 DNA reads as TGTGCCAGCAGCGGGGGGACAGTGGAACGGGAGCAGTACTTC. The chain joins TRBV5-5 to TRBJ2-7; tentative D call: TRBD1 (7 bases). The CDR3 is made up of 14 amino acids. In germline, CDR1 is SGHKS, CDR2 YYEKEE (reference sequence). Trimming pared 4 bases from V and 7 bases from J, leaving 18 bases between. The full variable domain, completed using reference TRBV5-5 and TRBJ2-7, is DAGVTQSPTHLIKTRGQQVTLRCSPISGHKSVSWYQQVLGQGPQFIFQYYEKEERGRGNFPDRFSARQFPNYSSELNVNALLLGDSALYLCASSGGTVEREQYFGPGTRLTVT.